This TCR beta chain was sequenced for a study of blood T cell repertoires in COVID-19. Germline CDR1 MGHDK, CDR2 SYGVNS. The V and J ends lost 6 bases and 2 bases respectively, with 5 bases between them. The CDR3 spans 13 residues. In the original workflow: How many nucleated cells were present was estimated from reference gene primer amplification. Sequencing was performed with immunoSEQ multiplex PCR; in TCRdb, only in-frame clones are kept and a portion is missing. V, J and clone size were drawn from that table, and D and trimming were deduced from the DNA. The sample yields approximately 380,000 clones, approximately 90% seen once. The study drew participants aged about 18 to 90 years from approximately 25 US areas. Clinical history reported by participants formed the basis on which cohorts were assigned. Symptom resolution, clearance, or two negative PCRs marked donors in Cohort 3 as recovered.

Sequencing was performed on PBMCs or T cells enriched from blood (not recorded which). The genes are TRBV25-1 and TRBJ2-6; no reliable D call. This clonotype was obtained from a woman between 18 and 29 years old who had recovered from COVID-19. As DNA, the CDR3 is TGTGCCAGCAGATTAACTGGGGCCAACGTCCTGACTTTC. Its translation is CASRLTGANVLTF.